The clone carrying this T cell receptor beta chain came up once. The record originates from a study of blood T cell repertoires in COVID-19. In the study overall: Whether acute or convalescent, the COVID-19 samples came from the United States, Italy and Spain.

Germline CDR1 MGHRA, CDR2 YSYEKL. CDR3 length: 14 amino acids. The germline V and J ends were trimmed by 4 bases and 1 base, with 10 bases remaining between them. TCRdb keeps only in-frame clones here, not all; method: immunoSEQ multiplex PCR. The sample holds about 200,000 clones, about 86% seen once. All enrollees were about 18 to 90 years old and from under 25 US areas. Cohorts were based on clinical histories the participants reported. Sequencing used PBMCs or T cells enriched from blood (not recorded which). This TCR was sampled from a woman in her thirties or forties in a cohort exposed to, infected with or recovered from COVID-19 (not recorded which). The V call is TRBV4-1, the J call TRBJ1-1, with D hard to call. DNA of the CDR3: TGCGCCAGCAGCCTTGGCGGGGAGAACACTGAAGCTTTCTTT. Amino acids: CASSLGGENTEAFF.